This note documents a single T cell receptor beta chain sequence. Its antigen is currently unknown. The germline V gene has CDR1 DFQATT and CDR2 SNEGSKA (reference sequence). The CDR3 has 13 amino acids. The germline V and J ends were trimmed by 5 bases and 2 bases, with 10 bases remaining between them. These data come from a study of CD8 T cells in ankylosing spondylitis. The TCR beta libraries were generated through quantitative 5'-RACE incorporating molecular barcodes. TCRdb redid the calling of the 5' RACE reads with MiXCR, one entry per CDR3 protein. The sample holds some 400,000 distinct CDR3 sequences, 20% to 25% seen once. The study's findings and limits: Disease-linked clones were reportedly significantly enriched in matched ankylosing spondylitis synovial fluid. About eight highly homologous variants made up a TCR beta motif that seemed to typify ankylosing spondylitis blood.

The TCR sequence derives from a male donor with ankylosing spondylitis. What was sequenced was blood, either unsorted or a sorted T cell fraction (not recorded which). The V gene is TRBV20-1, the J gene TRBJ2-1, with D unclear. This chain's CDR3 is CSARLLTYNEQFF. The DNA for the CDR3 is TGCAGTGCTCGACTGCTTACCTACAATGAGCAGTTCTTC.